The rows below give T cell receptor beta chains drawn from one sample of a study of neurological immune-mediated disorders. MiXCR, applied by TCRdb to the 5' RACE reads, yields one record per CDR3 protein. The data contain approximately 60,000 distinct CDR3 sequences, under 4.5% of them singletons. Sequencing input: PBMCs. All receptors derive from a woman aged 25 to 39 with multiple sclerosis. Both conserved end residues are part of each CDR3.

J: TRBJ2-7; length: 16; V: TRBV5-1; CDR3: CASSMGLLAGEGEQYF
J: TRBJ2-7; length: 14; V: TRBV12-3/TRBV12-4; CDR3: CASSLRRERYEQYF
J: TRBJ2-7; length: 13; V: TRBV28; CDR3: CASSRTGRDEQYF
J: TRBJ2-1; length: 18; V: TRBV4-1; CDR3: CASSQDRSGSPPYNEQFF
J: TRBJ1-4; length: 14; V: TRBV5-1; CDR3: CASSFGTTNEKLFF
J: TRBJ2-1; length: 14; V: TRBV7-3; CDR3: CASSQGAGGGEQFF
J: TRBJ2-7; length: 12; V: TRBV7-2; CDR3: CASSFRVGEQYF
J: TRBJ2-6; length: 14; V: TRBV18; CDR3: CASSPWSGANVLTF
J: TRBJ2-7; length: 12; V: TRBV12-3/TRBV12-4; CDR3: CASSGGSYEQYF
J: TRBJ1-2; length: 12; V: TRBV3-1; CDR3: CASSQGEYGYTF
J: TRBJ2-7; length: 15; V: TRBV20-1; CDR3: CSARDFRTSGYEQYF
J: TRBJ2-6; length: 16; V: TRBV4-1; CDR3: CASSPEAGTGANVLTF
J: TRBJ1-6; length: 15; V: TRBV28; CDR3: CASSPGDRGHSPLHF
J: TRBJ2-2; length: 17; V: TRBV4-3; CDR3: CASSQEAAGGFAGELFF
J: TRBJ2-7; length: 14; V: TRBV2; CDR3: CASVIRDKLWEQYF
J: TRBJ1-1; length: 13; V: TRBV9; CDR3: CASSVQANTEAFF
J: TRBJ2-5; length: 14; V: TRBV6-5; CDR3: CASSRGTIQETQYF
J: TRBJ2-7; length: 11; V: TRBV10-3; CDR3: CAISELGEQYF
J: TRBJ2-5; length: 10; V: TRBV20-1; CDR3: CSVPGETQYF
J: TRBJ2-2; length: 15; V: TRBV29-1; CDR3: CSVHSRSGNTGELFF
J: TRBJ2-3; length: 16; V: TRBV5-1; CDR3: CASSHREGVGTDTQYF
J: TRBJ1-5; length: 14; V: TRBV20-1; CDR3: CSASEVGRAQPQNF
J: TRBJ2-1; length: 20; V: TRBV4-2; CDR3: CASSRQGGSGGLSSYNEQFF
J: TRBJ1-6; length: 15; V: TRBV20-1; CDR3: CSARMEGAWNSPLHF
J: TRBJ2-2; length: 13; V: TRBV7-8; CDR3: CASSPWGLGELFF
J: TRBJ2-7; length: 12; V: TRBV14; CDR3: CASSLRTYEQYF
J: TRBJ2-1; length: 14; V: TRBV10-3; CDR3: CAINHRGPVMEQFF
J: TRBJ1-2; length: 15; V: TRBV10-2; CDR3: CASSELQGREDGYTF
J: TRBJ2-1; length: 15; V: TRBV24-1; CDR3: CATSDSGTGGYEQFF
J: TRBJ1-2; length: 13; V: TRBV14; CDR3: CASSQAGVSGYTF
J: TRBJ2-7; length: 13; V: TRBV6-6; CDR3: CASSYVPSYEQYF
J: TRBJ1-6; length: 17; V: TRBV27; CDR3: CASSLRQGPRGHSPLHF
J: TRBJ2-7; length: 13; V: TRBV6-5; CDR3: CASSYAASYEQYF
J: TRBJ2-7; length: 14; V: TRBV20-1; CDR3: CSALKREGTYEQYF
J: TRBJ2-1; length: 14; V: TRBV4-3; CDR3: CASSQLTSGTEQFF
J: TRBJ2-2; length: 15; V: TRBV20-1; CDR3: CSARDVLGNTGELFF
J: TRBJ1-3; length: 16; V: TRBV14; CDR3: CASSQDLLRSGNTIYF
J: TRBJ2-7; length: 13; V: TRBV20-1; CDR3: CSAGGRGPYEQYF
J: TRBJ1-2; length: 14; V: TRBV20-1; CDR3: CSASPREGHYGYTF
J: TRBJ1-3; length: 15; V: TRBV5-1; CDR3: CASSYGHDSGNTIYF
J: TRBJ2-7; length: 14; V: TRBV20-1; CDR3: CSANGPDLSYEQYF
J: TRBJ2-1; length: 12; V: TRBV6-5; CDR3: CASTSTGAEQFF
J: TRBJ1-1; length: 13; V: TRBV20-1; CDR3: CSALGGADFGAFF
J: TRBJ1-6; length: 14; V: TRBV9; CDR3: CASSYRDGDSPLHF
J: TRBJ1-5; length: 16; V: TRBV28; CDR3: CASGPGTPYSNQPQNF
J: TRBJ1-2; length: 16; V: TRBV5-1; CDR3: CASSPNAGPSSAGYTF
J: TRBJ1-4; length: 14; V: TRBV5-1; CDR3: CASSMGPPGEKLFF
J: TRBJ1-2; length: 14; V: TRBV18; CDR3: CASSPPTGVYGYTF
J: TRBJ1-4; length: 14; V: TRBV5-1; CDR3: CASSLSITNEKLFF
J: TRBJ1-5; length: 13; V: TRBV9; CDR3: CASSLQEGGTQNF
J: TRBJ2-1; length: 13; V: TRBV20-1; CDR3: CSGSGSKWNEQFF
J: TRBJ1-5; length: 14; V: TRBV3-1; CDR3: CASSRGTGNQPQHF
J: TRBJ2-1; length: 17; V: TRBV10-3; CDR3: CAISATPSDSSYNEQFF
J: TRBJ1-5; length: 16; V: TRBV5-1; CDR3: CASKLGVGTDNQPQHF
J: TRBJ2-2; length: 17; V: TRBV29-1; CDR3: CSVGQGQASAGTGELFF
J: TRBJ2-7; length: 14; V: TRBV20-1; CDR3: CRLAGGGCAYEQYF